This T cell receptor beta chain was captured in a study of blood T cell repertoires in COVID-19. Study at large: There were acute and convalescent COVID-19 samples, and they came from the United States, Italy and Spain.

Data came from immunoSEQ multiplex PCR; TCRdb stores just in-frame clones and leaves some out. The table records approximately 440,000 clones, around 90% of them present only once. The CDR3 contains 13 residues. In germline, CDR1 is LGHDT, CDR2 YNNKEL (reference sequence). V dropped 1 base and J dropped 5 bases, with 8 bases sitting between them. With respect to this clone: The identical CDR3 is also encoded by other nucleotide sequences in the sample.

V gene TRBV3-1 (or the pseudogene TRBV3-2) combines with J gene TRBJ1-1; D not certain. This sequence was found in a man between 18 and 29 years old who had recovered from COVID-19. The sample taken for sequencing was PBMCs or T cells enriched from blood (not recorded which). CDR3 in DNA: TGTGCCAGCAGCCAAGTCTCGGGAACTGAAGCTTTCTTT. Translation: CASSQVSGTEAFF.